The 2 T cell receptor beta chains presented below share a single source sample, sequenced in a study of T cell repertoires in cytomegalovirus infection. Which antigens these TCRs recognize remains unknown. TCRdb re-derived calls from the reads in MiXCR, one entry per CDR3 protein. The sample includes around 360,000 distinct CDR3 sequences, about 35% of them seen just once. Sequenced material: cultured PBMCs, taken from culture after CMV antigen stimulation. The receptors derive from a human donor in good health (CMV status not recorded). Some clones in this sample may be carry-over from other donors' samples.

The gene calls are TRBV20-1 and TRBJ2-2; weak D call: TRBD2 (5 bases). The germline V and J ends were trimmed by 3 bases and 0 bases, with 5 bases remaining between them. The CDR3 loop spans 13 amino acids. From germline, CDR1 is DFQATT and CDR2 SNEGSKA (reference sequence). The CDR3 DNA reads as TGCAGTGCTAGCGGGGCGAACACCGGGGAGCTGTTTTTT. Amino acid sequence: CSASGANTGELFF.

This chain joins TRBV11-2 and TRBJ2-3; D perhaps matches TRBD2 (6 bases). Per germline, CDR1 SGHAT and CDR2 FQNNGV. The ends were cut back, 4 bases at V and 0 bases at J, with 14 bases in the middle. The length of the CDR3 is 16 residues. The CDR3 coding sequence is TGTGCCAGCAGCTCGTTAATAGCGGCTAGCACAGATACGCAGTATTTT. Its translation is CASSSLIAASTDTQYF.